The clone carrying this T cell receptor beta chain appeared a few times. Per germline, CDR1 DFQATT and CDR2 SNEGSKA (reference sequence). V lost 3 bases and J lost 0, with 9 bases in between. This CDR3 has 13 residues. This entry belongs to a study of blood T cells in healthy people across ages. A second PCR, run for about 7 to 12 cycles, used a sample-barcoded 5' primer plus a J-beta primer mix. Sequencing of every sample gave 3 million or more CDR3-containing paired-end reads. Via MiXCR, TCRdb re-called the 5' RACE reads, giving one row per CDR3 protein. The sample records 910,000 or so distinct CDR3 sequences, roughly half being singletons. Those donating, healthy Caucasian individuals from Russia, were aged roughly 6 to 90. Researchers report isolating at least 6 million PBMCs per sample.

V is TRBV20-1 and J is TRBJ2-7; D gene unclear. This receptor was obtained from an older woman in good health. Input material: blood. CDR3 amino acids: CSASWGFSYEQYF. CDR3 nucleotides: TGCAGTGCTAGTTGGGGATTCTCCTACGAGCAGTACTTC.